This TCR beta chain comes out of a study of identical twins. TCRdb called the 5' RACE reads again in MiXCR, with one record for every CDR3 protein. The table has around 500,000 distinct CDR3 sequences, 14% seen once. This clonotype was seen a handful of times. Looked up from germline, CDR1 is SGHVS and CDR2 is FQNEAQ. The CDR3 is 15 residues long. Unmatched junction bases numbered 3, after V lost 4 bases and J lost 1 base. These data also featured in a second study, about yellow fever vaccine responses in identical twins. That study reports: On the reported evidence, twins' vaccine T cell responses seemed partly convergent and partly personalized.

The sequence came from a woman aged 18 to 35 in good health. V and J are TRBV7-8 and TRBJ2-1, with TRBD2 matching 8 bases. Source material: CD4+ T cells sorted from blood. This CDR3 is CASSSAGVSYNEQFF. For the CDR3, the DNA is TGTGCCAGCAGCTCAGCGGGAGTATCCTACAATGAGCAGTTCTTC.